This T cell receptor beta chain is from a study of CD8+CD57+ T cells in acquired aplastic anemia. As for the study in general: On average, sorted CD4+ and CD8+ cells gave approximately 3.5 ug of DNA.

Those patients picked for sequencing had displayed CD8+CD57+ cell expansion on flow cytometry. TCR beta VDJ combinations and CDR3 sequences were profiled from genomic DNA. TCRdb passed the reads through MiXCR, listing each CDR3 protein once. The sample records 450,000 to 550,000 distinct CDR3 sequences, more than 25% being singletons. Germline-derived CDR1 and CDR2 are GTSNPN and SVGIG (reference sequence). The V end lost 0 bases, the J end lost 8 bases, and 14 bases lay between the germline ends. There are 15 residues in the CDR3. This clonotype was counted only a few times. The clonotype originates from a human donor with aplastic anemia. The rearrangement links TRBV30 to TRBJ1-6; D unresolved. Specimen: sorted CD4+, CD8+, or CD8+CD57+ T cells (not recorded which) from PBMCs. CDR3 residues: CAWSVRASDDSPLHF. The CDR3 nucleotides read TGTGCCTGGAGTGTACGGGCCTCAGATGATTCACCCCTCCACTTT.